The clone carrying this T cell receptor beta chain was counted only a few times. The CDR3 runs 13 residues. The V and J ends lost 7 bases and 4 bases respectively, with 11 bases between them. In the source study's methods: Scientists estimated how many nucleated cells there were by amplifying reference gene primers. Data came from immunoSEQ multiplex PCR; TCRdb stores just in-frame clones and leaves some out. V and J calls and clone size are those listed in that table; D and trimming were worked out from the DNA. In the table there are over 100,000 clones, about 87% of which are singletons. The data belong to a study of blood T cell repertoires in COVID-19. Across the study: There were acute and convalescent COVID-19 samples, and they came from the United States, Italy and Spain. Sources were T cells, B-cell-depleted T cells, or PBMCs; the material itself was cDNA or gDNA.

The TCR comes from a woman aged 50 to 65 with acute or convalescent COVID-19. Sequenced input: peripheral blood. The chain uses TRBV12-3 or TRBV12-4 and TRBJ1-3, with D tentatively TRBD1 (6 bases). The CDR3 nucleotides read TGTGCCAGCATGGGGGCATCGGGAAACACCATATATTTT. Residues: CASMGASGNTIYF.